The sequence of this TCR beta chain was determined in a study of identical twins. Study-wide results and limits: Abundant cord blood beta clonotypes carried fewer insertions; memory repertoires showed none. It was out-of-frame TCR alpha sharing in monozygotic twins that models underestimated.

A universal primer site arose from template switching, and cDNA bore unique molecular identifiers. TCRdb independently ran MiXCR on the 5' RACE reads; one entry per CDR3 protein. Of around 340,000 distinct CDR3 sequences in the sample, roughly 9% are singletons; the top ten hold under 10%. The table lists this clonotype with a few counts. What it binds is not known. The germline V gene encodes CDR1 SGHRS and CDR2 YFSETQ. J gave up 0 bases and V 0 bases, and 17 bases lay outside the gene matches. The CDR3 runs 21 residues. Sequenced sample: naive T cells sorted from blood. The clonotype comes from a woman aged 45-65 years in good health. The gene calls are TRBV5-1 and TRBJ2-4; 8 bases agree with TRBD1. The CDR3 protein is CASSLDFGTGPFLLAKNIQYF. The CDR3, as DNA: TGCGCCAGCAGCTTGGATTTCGGGACAGGCCCGTTCCTGTTAGCCAAAAACATTCAGTACTTC.